This T cell receptor beta chain is from a study of blood T cell repertoires in COVID-19. About the study: Acute-phase and convalescent COVID-19 samples originated in the United States, Italy and Spain. The cDNA or gDNA used as material had been derived from T cells, B-cell-depleted T cells, or PBMCs.

Source study methods: The authors estimated nucleated cell counts from reference gene primer amplification. Profiling relied on immunoSEQ multiplex PCR, and the TCRdb table lists in-frame clones only, not all of them. The DNA was the basis for D and trimming; V, J and clone size are from that table. The profile shows around 120,000 clones, roughly 85% of them singletons. Per germline, CDR1 KGHSH and CDR2 LQKENI. The CDR3 runs to 15 residues. The ends were cut back, 2 bases at V and 3 bases at J, with 11 bases in the middle. Sequences were obtained from peripheral blood. This sequence was found in an elderly man with acute or convalescent COVID-19. The chain employs TRBV18 and TRBJ2-1; possibly TRBD1 for D (5 bases). CDR3 region: CASSPGAGIYNEQFF. CDR3 coding DNA: TGTGCCAGCTCACCAGGGGCAGGGATCTACAATGAGCAGTTCTTC.